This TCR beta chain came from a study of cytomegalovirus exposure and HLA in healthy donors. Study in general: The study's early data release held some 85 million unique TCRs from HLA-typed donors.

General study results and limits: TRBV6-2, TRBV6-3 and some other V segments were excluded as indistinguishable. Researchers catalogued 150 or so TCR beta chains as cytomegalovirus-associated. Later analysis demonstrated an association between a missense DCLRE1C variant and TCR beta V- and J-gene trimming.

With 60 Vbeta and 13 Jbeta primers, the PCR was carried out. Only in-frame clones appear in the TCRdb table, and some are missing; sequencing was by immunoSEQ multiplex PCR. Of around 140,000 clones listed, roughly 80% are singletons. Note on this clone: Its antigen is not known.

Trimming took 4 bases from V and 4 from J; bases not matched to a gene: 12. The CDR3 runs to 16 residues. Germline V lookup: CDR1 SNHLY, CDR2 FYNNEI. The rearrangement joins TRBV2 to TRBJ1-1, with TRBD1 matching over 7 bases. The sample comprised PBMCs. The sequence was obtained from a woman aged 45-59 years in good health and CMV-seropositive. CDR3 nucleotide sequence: TGTGCCAGCAGTGGGGGGACAGCCATCCTCATCACTGAAGCTTTCTTT. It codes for CASSGGTAILITEAFF.